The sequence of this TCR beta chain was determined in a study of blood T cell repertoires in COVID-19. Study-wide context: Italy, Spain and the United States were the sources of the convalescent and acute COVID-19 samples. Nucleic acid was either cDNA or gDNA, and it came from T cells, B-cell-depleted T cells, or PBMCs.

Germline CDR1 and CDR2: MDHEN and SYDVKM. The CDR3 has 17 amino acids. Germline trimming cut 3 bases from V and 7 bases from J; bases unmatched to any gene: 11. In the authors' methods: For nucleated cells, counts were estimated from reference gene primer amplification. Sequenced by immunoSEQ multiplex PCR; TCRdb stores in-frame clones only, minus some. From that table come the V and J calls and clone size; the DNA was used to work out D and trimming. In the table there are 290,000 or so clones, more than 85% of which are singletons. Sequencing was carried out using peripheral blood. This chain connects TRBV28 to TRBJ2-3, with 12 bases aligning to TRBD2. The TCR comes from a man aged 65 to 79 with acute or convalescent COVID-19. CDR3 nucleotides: TGTGCCAGCAGTTTTGAACTAGCGGGGGGCCGCCAGTATACGCAGTATTTT. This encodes CASSFELAGGRQYTQYF.